One and the same sample provided the 16 T cell receptor beta chains below, sequenced in a study of graft-versus-host responses after intestinal transplantation. The data were produced by immunoSEQ multiplex PCR, yet TCRdb's version contains in-frame clones alone and is incomplete. The repertoire holds about 21,000 clones, with 55% to 60% as singletons. Sequencing was performed on alloreactive CD4+ T cells from a mixed lymphocyte reaction culture, taken before intestinal transplant. The subset: CFSE-low proliferating T cells sorted from approximately six-day pre-transplant mixed lymphocyte reaction (GvH or HvG direction). The receptors originated from a human patient who received an intestinal transplant.

This chain uses TRBV11-2 with TRBJ1-3, with 9 bases matching TRBD1. Per germline, CDR1 SGHAT and CDR2 FQNNGV. The V segment lost 6 bases and the J segment 0 bases; nucleotides outside the gene matches: 6. The CDR3 totals 16 residues. The chain's CDR3 is CASRANRGHSGNTIYF. For the CDR3, the DNA is TGTGCCAGCAGAGCGAACAGGGGGCACTCTGGAAACACCATATATTTT.

The chain is built from TRBV5-4 and TRBJ2-3, with 8 bases identical to TRBD2. CDR1 is SGHNT, CDR2 YYREEE, per germline (reference sequence). This CDR3 is built from 16 residues. The V and J ends lost 4 bases and 4 bases, in that order; junction bases with no gene match: 11. CDR3 residues: CASSPRGTRFPDTQYF. The CDR3, as DNA: TGTGCCAGCAGCCCCAGAGGGACTAGGTTCCCAGATACGCAGTATTTT.

The genes are TRBV4-1 and TRBJ2-1; 9 bases align to TRBD2. V was clipped by 0 bases and J by 15 bases; unmatched bases: 9. Germline loops: CDR1 MGHRA, CDR2 YSYEKL. There are 14 residues in the CDR3. The CDR3 spells CASSQDSGGRDGFF. In DNA, the CDR3 is TGCGCCAGCAGCCAAGATTCGGGCGGGAGGGATGGGTTCTTC.

The chain has TRBV27 and TRBJ2-2; 9 nucleotides match TRBD1. V lost 6 bases and J lost 4; bases outside the gene matches: 6. Looked up from germline, CDR1 is MNHEY and CDR2 is SMNVEV (reference sequence). The CDR3 consists of 15 residues. The CDR3 reads CASRLTGGGTGELFF. In DNA, the CDR3 is TGTGCCAGCAGACTAACAGGGGGCGGCACCGGGGAGCTGTTTTTT.

This clone was counted a single time. The chain is built from TRBV5-4 and TRBJ2-1, with 9 bases lining up with TRBD2. CDR1 is SGHNT and CDR2 is YYREEE in the germline V gene (reference sequence). CDR3 length equals 17 residues. The ends lost 1 base at V and 2 bases at J; junction bases unmatched: 7. CDR3 nucleotide sequence: TGTGCCAGCAGCTTGTGGCCCCTAGCGGGGACCTACAATGAGCAGTTCTTC. Translated: CASSLWPLAGTYNEQFF.

The gene calls are TRBV15 and TRBJ1-1, with no clear D. V lost 8 bases, J lost 1 base, and 11 bases lay in between. The CDR3 has 13 residues. Germline CDR1 is LNHNV and CDR2 is YYDKDF (reference sequence). The CDR3 reads CATQARGNTEAFF. CDR3 DNA: TGTGCCACCCAAGCCAGAGGGAACACTGAAGCTTTCTTT.

Judged by abundance, this clone is medium-sized. The V call is TRBV7-9, the J call TRBJ2-7; no firm D call. This CDR3 region has 15 residues. The V end lost 5 bases, the J end lost 0 bases, and 14 bases lay between the germline ends. Per the germline V gene, CDR1 is SEHNR and CDR2 is FQNEAQ (reference sequence). CDR3 sequence reads: CASSLLSVASYEQYF. For the CDR3, the DNA is TGTGCCAGCAGCCTCTTATCGGTCGCCTCCTACGAGCAGTACTTC.

This clone showed up just a few times. V usage is TRBV10-3 and J usage is TRBJ1-6, with a tentative D call TRBD1 (5 bases). The CDR3 totals 16 residues. V was clipped by 4 bases and J by 10 bases, with 20 bases between them. Germline CDR1 ENHRY, CDR2 SYGVKD. The DNA for the CDR3 is TGTGCCATCAGTGTGAACAGGCCCCCAGCGGGGTCACCCCTCCACTTT. It encodes CAISVNRPPAGSPLHF.

The genes are TRBV5-1 and TRBJ2-7; perhaps TRBD2 as D (6 bases). In germline, CDR1 is SGHRS, CDR2 YFSETQ. V was shortened by 0 bases and J by 1 base, with 8 bases between the two germline ends. CDR3 length equals 14 residues. CDR3 protein: CASSLGGLSYEQYF. CDR3 nucleotides: TGCGCCAGCAGCTTGGGGGGACTTTCCTACGAGCAGTACTTC.

This clone occurred a few times. The chain joins TRBV6-1 to TRBJ1-5, with D possibly TRBD1 on 6 matching bases. Trimming took 9 bases from V and 4 from J, leaving 19 bases between them. Germline V gives CDR1 MNHNS, CDR2 SASEGT. There are 15 residues in the CDR3. For the CDR3, the DNA is TGTGCCAGTGCAAGCTTGGGGGCTCTAAATCAGCCCCAGCATTTT. This gives the protein CASASLGALNQPQHF.

V gene TRBV7-6 combines with J gene TRBJ1-4; no definite D call. Trimming stripped 1 base from V and 5 bases from J, with 14 bases between. Germline CDR1 and CDR2: SGHVS and FNYEAQ. This CDR3 has 16 residues. This CDR3 reads CASSLDPGRANEKLFF. The CDR3 DNA reads as TGTGCCAGCAGCTTAGATCCTGGGCGCGCGAATGAAAAACTGTTTTTT.

The chain links TRBV10-2 to TRBJ2-5; tentative D call: TRBD2 (6 bases). Per germline, CDR1 WSHSY and CDR2 SAAADI. Trimming took 6 bases from V and 8 from J, leaving 16 bases between them. This CDR3 has 13 amino acids. The CDR3 reads CASSPGTARTQYF. The CDR3 DNA follows: TGCGCCAGCAGCCCCGGGACTGCCCGTACCCAGTACTTC.

The chain joins TRBV9 to TRBJ2-1; 9 bases align to TRBD2. Trimming took 0 bases from V and 6 from J; bases not matched to a gene: 4. This CDR3 has 15 amino acids. Germline CDR1 reads SGDLS; CDR2 reads YYNGEE. This CDR3 reads CASSVGSSGSNEQFF. The CDR3 bases are TGTGCCAGCAGCGTAGGAAGTAGCGGGAGCAATGAGCAGTTCTTC.

The chain uses TRBV18 and TRBJ2-1; 11 bases are shared with TRBD1. In germline, CDR1 is KGHSH, CDR2 LQKENI. V shed 1 base and J 7 bases; nucleotides not matched to a gene: 0. The CDR3 runs 14 residues. The CDR3: CASSPRDRGNEQFF. The CDR3 nucleotides are TGTGCCAGCTCACCACGGGACAGGGGGAATGAGCAGTTCTTC.

J is TRBJ2-3 and V is TRBV5-1; D is unresolved. V lost 1 base, J lost 3 bases, and 9 bases lay in between. From germline, CDR1 is SGHRS and CDR2 YFSETQ. CDR3 length: 14 residues. CDR3 protein: CASSLPGLTDTQYF. Written as DNA, the CDR3 is TGCGCCAGCAGCTTGCCCGGGTTGACAGATACGCAGTATTTT.

This clone was seen more than once but under ten times. This chain uses TRBV5-1 with TRBJ2-2; 11 nucleotides align to TRBD2. Germline V gene sequence: CDR1 SGHRS, CDR2 YFSETQ. Trimming cost V 1 base and J 0 bases; bases outside gene matches: 2. This CDR3 contains 17 residues. In nucleotides, the CDR3 is TGCGCCAGCAGCTTGCCGACTAGCGGGGCGAACACCGGGGAGCTGTTTTTT. It yields the protein CASSLPTSGANTGELFF.